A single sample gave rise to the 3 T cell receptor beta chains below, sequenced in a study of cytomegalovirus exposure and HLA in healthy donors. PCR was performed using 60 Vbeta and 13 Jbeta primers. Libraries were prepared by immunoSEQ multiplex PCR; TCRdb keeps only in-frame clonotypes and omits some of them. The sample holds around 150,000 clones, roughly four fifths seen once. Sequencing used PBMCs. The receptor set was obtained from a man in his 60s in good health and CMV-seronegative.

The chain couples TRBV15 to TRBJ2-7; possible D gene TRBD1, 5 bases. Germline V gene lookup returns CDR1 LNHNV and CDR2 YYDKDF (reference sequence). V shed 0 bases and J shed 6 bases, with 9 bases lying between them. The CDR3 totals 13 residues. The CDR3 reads CATSRDLRVEQYF. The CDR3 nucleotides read TGTGCCACCAGCAGAGATCTCAGGGTCGAGCAGTACTTC.

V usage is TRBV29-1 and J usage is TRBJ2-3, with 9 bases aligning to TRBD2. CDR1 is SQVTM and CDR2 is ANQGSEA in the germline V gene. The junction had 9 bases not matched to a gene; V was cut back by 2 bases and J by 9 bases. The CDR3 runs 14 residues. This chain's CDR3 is CSVETSASGATQYF. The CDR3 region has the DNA TGCAGCGTTGAAACCTCGGCTAGCGGGGCCACGCAGTATTTT.

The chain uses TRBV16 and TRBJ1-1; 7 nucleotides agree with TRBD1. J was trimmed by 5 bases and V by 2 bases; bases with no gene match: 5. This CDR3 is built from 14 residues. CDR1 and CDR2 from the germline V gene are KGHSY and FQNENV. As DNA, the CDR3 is TGTGCCAGCAGCCAACGACAGGGAAAGACTGAAGCTTTCTTT. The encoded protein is CASSQRQGKTEAFF.